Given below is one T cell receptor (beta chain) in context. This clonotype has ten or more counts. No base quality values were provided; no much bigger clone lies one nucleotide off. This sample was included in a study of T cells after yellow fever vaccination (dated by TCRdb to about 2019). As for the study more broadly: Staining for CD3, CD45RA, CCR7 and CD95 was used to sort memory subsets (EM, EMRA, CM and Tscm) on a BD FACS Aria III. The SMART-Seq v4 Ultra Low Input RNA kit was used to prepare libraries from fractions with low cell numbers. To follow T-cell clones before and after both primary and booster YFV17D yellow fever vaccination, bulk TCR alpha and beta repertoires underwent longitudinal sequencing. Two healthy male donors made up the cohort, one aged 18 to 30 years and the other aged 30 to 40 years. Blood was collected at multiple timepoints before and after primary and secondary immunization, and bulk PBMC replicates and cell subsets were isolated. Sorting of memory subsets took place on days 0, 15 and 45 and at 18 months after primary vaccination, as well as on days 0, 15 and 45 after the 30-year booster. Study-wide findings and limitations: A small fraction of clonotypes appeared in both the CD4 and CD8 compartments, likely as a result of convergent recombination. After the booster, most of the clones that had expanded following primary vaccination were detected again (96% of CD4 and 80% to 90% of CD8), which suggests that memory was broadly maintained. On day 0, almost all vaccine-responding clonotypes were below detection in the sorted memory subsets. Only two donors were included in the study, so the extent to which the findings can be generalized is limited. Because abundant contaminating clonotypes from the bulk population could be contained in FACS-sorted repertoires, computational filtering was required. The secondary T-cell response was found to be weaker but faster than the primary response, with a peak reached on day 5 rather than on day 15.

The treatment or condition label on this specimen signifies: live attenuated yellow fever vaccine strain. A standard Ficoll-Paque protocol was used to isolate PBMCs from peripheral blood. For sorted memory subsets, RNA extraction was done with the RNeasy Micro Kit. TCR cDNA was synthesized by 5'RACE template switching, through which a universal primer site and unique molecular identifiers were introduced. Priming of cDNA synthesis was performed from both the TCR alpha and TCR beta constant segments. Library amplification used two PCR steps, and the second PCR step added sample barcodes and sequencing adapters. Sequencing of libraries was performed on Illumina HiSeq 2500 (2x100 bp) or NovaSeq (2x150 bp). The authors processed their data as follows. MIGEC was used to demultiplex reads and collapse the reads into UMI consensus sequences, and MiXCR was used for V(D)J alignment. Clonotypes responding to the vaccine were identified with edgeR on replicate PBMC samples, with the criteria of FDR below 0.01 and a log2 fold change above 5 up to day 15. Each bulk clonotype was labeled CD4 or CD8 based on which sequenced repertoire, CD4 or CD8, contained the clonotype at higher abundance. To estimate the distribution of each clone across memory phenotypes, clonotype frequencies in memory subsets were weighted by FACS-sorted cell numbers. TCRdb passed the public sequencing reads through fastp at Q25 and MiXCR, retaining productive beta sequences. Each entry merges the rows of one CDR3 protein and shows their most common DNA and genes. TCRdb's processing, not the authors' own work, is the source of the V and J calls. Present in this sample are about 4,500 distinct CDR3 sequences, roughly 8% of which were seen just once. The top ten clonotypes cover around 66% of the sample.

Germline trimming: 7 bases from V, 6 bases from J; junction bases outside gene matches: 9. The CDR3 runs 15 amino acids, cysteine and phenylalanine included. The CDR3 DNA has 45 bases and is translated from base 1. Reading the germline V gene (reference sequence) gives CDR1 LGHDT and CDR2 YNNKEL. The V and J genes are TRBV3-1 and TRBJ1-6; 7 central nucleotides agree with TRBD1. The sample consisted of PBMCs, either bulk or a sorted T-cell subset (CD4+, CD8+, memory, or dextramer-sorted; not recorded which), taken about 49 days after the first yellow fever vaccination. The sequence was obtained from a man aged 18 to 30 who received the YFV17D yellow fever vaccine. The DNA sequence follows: TGTGCCAGCATCTCGACAGGGATCGGTAATTCACCCCTCCACTTT. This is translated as CASISTGIGNSPLHF.